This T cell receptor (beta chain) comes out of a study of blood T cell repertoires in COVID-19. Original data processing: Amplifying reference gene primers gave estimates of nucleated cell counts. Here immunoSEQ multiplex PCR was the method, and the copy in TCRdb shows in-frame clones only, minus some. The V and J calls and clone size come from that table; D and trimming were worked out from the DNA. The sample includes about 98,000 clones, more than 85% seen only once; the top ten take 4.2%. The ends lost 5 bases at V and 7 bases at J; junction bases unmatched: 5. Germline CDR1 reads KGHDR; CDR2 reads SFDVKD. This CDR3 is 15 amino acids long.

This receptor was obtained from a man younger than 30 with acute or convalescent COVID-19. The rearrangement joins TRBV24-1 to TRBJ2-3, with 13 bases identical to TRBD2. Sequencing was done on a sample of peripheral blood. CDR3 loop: CATSGTSGSIYTQYF. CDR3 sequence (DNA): TGTGCCACCAGTGGGACTAGCGGGAGTATATATACGCAGTATTTT.